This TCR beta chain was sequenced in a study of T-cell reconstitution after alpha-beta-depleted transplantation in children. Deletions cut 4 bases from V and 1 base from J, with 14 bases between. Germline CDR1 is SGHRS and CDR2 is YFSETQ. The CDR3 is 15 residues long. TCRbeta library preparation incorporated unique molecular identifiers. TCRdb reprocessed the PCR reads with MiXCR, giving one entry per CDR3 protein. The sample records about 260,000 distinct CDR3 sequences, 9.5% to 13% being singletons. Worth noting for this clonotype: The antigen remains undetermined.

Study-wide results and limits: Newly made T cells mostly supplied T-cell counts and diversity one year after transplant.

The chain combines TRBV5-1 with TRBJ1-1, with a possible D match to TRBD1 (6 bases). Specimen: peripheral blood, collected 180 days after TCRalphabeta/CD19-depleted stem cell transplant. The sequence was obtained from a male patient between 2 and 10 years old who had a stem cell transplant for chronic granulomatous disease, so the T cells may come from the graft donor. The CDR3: CASSHTQGPNTEAFF. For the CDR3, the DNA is TGCGCCAGCAGCCACACACAGGGTCCGAACACTGAAGCTTTCTTT.